These T cell receptor beta chains were read from a single sample in a study of shared clonotypes between healthy human individuals. This table comes from immunoSEQ multiplex PCR, and its TCRdb copy is limited to in-frame clones, with some not included. Of roughly 2 million clones in the sample, approximately 94% were seen once. The sequencing input was naive CD8+ T cells sorted from blood. The receptors here all came from a man younger than 35 in good health. Each CDR3 is given without its conserved first and last residue.

J: TRBJ2-7; V: TRBV5-1; CDR3: ASSLEGDRAYYEQY
J: TRBJ1-5; V: TRBV7-2; CDR3: ASSVYNQPQH
J: TRBJ2-5; V: TRBV5-1; CDR3: ASSLGPVETQY
J: TRBJ1-6; V: TRBV4-1; CDR3: ASSLGQAEGSPLH
J: TRBJ1-1; V: TRBV4-1; CDR3: ASSLPAGRGGEAF
J: TRBJ2-5; V: TRBV28; CDR3: ASSLWGTPVGETQY
J: TRBJ2-7; V: TRBV6-5; CDR3: ASSSRGGGGYEQY
J: TRBJ1-4; V: TRBV5-1; CDR3: ASSPDMVKEKLF
J: TRBJ2-6; V: TRBV27; CDR3: ASSTTGVAGANVLT
J: TRBJ2-7; V: TRBV4-1; CDR3: ASSQDRLGNYYEQY
J: TRBJ2-4; V: TRBV4-3; CDR3: ASSLGTSDWDIQY
J: TRBJ2-7; V: TRBV30; CDR3: AWRRLAAKTYEQY
J: TRBJ1-2; V: TRBV28; CDR3: ASVPRDGNLPLYGYT
J: TRBJ1-1; V: TRBV30; CDR3: AWSIATSSEAF
J: TRBJ2-7; V: TRBV6-5; CDR3: ASSYSLGSTEQY
J: TRBJ2-5; V: TRBV15; CDR3: ATSRGGASETQY
J: TRBJ2-3; V: TRBV5-1; CDR3: ASSLTSGDLASTDTQY
J: TRBJ2-7; V: TRBV4-1; CDR3: ASSQPGAILFEQY
J: TRBJ2-7; V: TRBV5-1; CDR3: ASSLLTDHRDEQY
J: TRBJ1-2; V: TRBV6-1; CDR3: ASSEAGTGIYGYT
J: TRBJ2-5; V: TRBV29-1; CDR3: SVDDRGTLRGTQY
J: TRBJ1-2; V: TRBV11-2; CDR3: ASSQAYYGYT
J: TRBJ2-7; V: TRBV28; CDR3: ASSPPSSYEQY
J: TRBJ1-6; V: TRBV2; CDR3: ASSQTGEGNSPLH
J: TRBJ2-7; V: TRBV5-8; CDR3: ASSLGDGSYEQY
J: TRBJ2-7; V: TRBV9; CDR3: ASSGQGAMYEQY
J: TRBJ2-7; V: TRBV7-8; CDR3: ASSPGTGWKEQY
J: TRBJ2-2; V: TRBV2; CDR3: ASSDGIWAGELF